This TCR beta chain emerged from a study of T cell clusters in autoimmune cytopenias. Study outcomes and limitations: TRB repertoire shifts in secondary cytopenia and chronic lymphocytic leukemia mostly reflected lymphoma, not autoimmunity. No experiment has yet validated the function of the T cell clusters defined in silico. Physiological T cell clusters of healthy donors were apparently absent in primary autoimmune cytopenia patients.

TRB amplification used roughly 250 ng of peripheral blood genomic DNA. Germline assignment: CDR1 SQVTM and CDR2 ANQGSEA. The CDR3 has 12 amino acids. In terms of frequency, this clonotype is medium-sized. As yet, its antigen is unknown. Multiplex touch-down PCR amplified TRB using TRB-A and TRB-B pools in one tube. TCRdb reprocessed the multiplex PCR reads, keeping one entry per CDR3 protein, no DNA. This specimen shows thousands of distinct CDR3 sequences; the ten leading clones hold less than 45%. The clonotype originates from a human donor with an autoimmune cytopenia, with autoimmune hepatitis or in good health (not recorded which). The rearrangement links TRBV29-1 to TRBJ2-3. The sample comprised peripheral blood. This CDR3 reads CSVDLFTDTQYF.